This T cell receptor (beta chain) was identified in a study of blood T cell repertoires in COVID-19. Assay: immunoSEQ multiplex PCR; the TCRdb copy retains only in-frame clones and omits some. The sample carries 60,000 or so clones, around nine tenths recorded once. From germline, CDR1 is SQVTM and CDR2 ANQGSEA. CDR3 size: 13 residues. With V trimmed by 6 bases and J by 1 base, 3 bases remained unmatched. The rearrangement uses TRBV29-1 and TRBJ2-3, with TRBD2 matching 8 bases. The sequencing input was peripheral blood. This receptor was obtained from a human donor with active COVID-19. The donor label of this sample is uncertain. In nucleotides, the CDR3 is TGCAGCGTCGAGACTAGCGGCACAGATACGCAGTATTTT. Its translation: CSVETSGTDTQYF.